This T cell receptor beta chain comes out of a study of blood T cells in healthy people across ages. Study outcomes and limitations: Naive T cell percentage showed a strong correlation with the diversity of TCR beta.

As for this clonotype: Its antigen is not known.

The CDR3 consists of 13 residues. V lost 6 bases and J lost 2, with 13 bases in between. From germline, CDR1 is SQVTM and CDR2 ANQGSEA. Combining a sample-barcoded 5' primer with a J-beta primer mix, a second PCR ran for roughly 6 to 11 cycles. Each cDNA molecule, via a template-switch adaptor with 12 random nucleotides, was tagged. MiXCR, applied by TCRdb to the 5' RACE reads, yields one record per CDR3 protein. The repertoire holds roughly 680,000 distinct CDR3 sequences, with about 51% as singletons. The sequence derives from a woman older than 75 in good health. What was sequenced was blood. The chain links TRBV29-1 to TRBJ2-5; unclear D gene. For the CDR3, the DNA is TGCAGCGTACTGACGTGGCCTCAAGAGACCCAGTACTTC. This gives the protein CSVLTWPQETQYF. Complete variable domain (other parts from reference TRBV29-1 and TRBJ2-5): SAVISQKPSRDICQRGTSLTIQCQVDSQVTMMFWYRQQPGQSLTLIATANQGSEATYESGFVIDKFPISRPNLTFSTLTVSNMSPEDSSIYLCSVLTWPQETQYFGPGTRLLVL.